A single sample is the source of the 24 T cell receptor beta chains below, sequenced in a study of vaccination and CD4 T cells after COVID-19. Sequenced with the Oncomine TCR Beta short-read assay was DNA taken from cultured CD4+ T cells. TCRdb re-derived calls from the PCR reads in MiXCR, one entry per CDR3 protein. This sample has about 5,400 distinct CDR3 sequences, with around 35% found just once. Treatment given: approximately nine-day PBMC culture with coronavirus spike peptide pools or control peptides (ViraFEST assay). CD4+ T cells of the unexposed donor were collected before the COVID-19 pandemic (2011-2018). These TCRs' antigens remain unknown. The sequenced sample was CD4+ T cells from blood, cultured in vitro. The receptors shown here come from a human donor in good health.

The V call is TRBV5-6, the J call TRBJ1-2; 7 bases fit TRBD1. The CDR3 covers 13 residues. The junction had 5 bases not matched to a gene; V was cut back by 4 bases and J by 5 bases. Germline V gene lookup returns CDR1 SGHDT and CDR2 YYEEEE. CDR3 loop: CASSTGTAYGYTF. CDR3 DNA sequence: TGTGCCAGCAGCACCGGGACAGCGTATGGCTACACCTTC.

V gene TRBV5-4 combines with J gene TRBJ1-2; no firm D call. Germline V gives CDR1 SGHNT, CDR2 YYREEE (reference sequence). The V end lost 3 bases, the J end lost 4 bases, and 16 bases lay between the germline ends. The CDR3 covers 15 residues. CDR3 sequence (DNA): TGTGCCAGCAGCTCCAGGCTACCGGCTGGCTATGGCTACACCTTC. Translation: CASSSRLPAGYGYTF.

The chain couples TRBV15 to TRBJ1-1, with no clear D. This CDR3 comprises 13 residues. Germline-derived CDR1 and CDR2 are LNHNV and YYDKDF (reference sequence). With 1 base removed from V and 9 bases from J, the gap between germline ends came to 12 bases. The CDR3 is CATSRVVAVKAFF. In DNA form, the CDR3 reads TGTGCCACCAGCAGAGTCGTGGCAGTCAAAGCTTTCTTT.

In this sample, this clonotype turned up a few times. J is TRBJ1-6 and V is TRBV7-2; no firm D call. Germline V gene data show CDR1 as SGHTA and CDR2 as FQGNSA. Trimming left V 3 bases short and J 7 bases short, with 7 bases between. CDR3 length equals 13 residues. CDR3 sequence (DNA): TGTGCCAGCAGCTTTATGGGGAATTCACCCCTCCACTTT. This codes for CASSFMGNSPLHF.

This clonotype was seen a handful of times. The rearrangement links TRBV12-3 or TRBV12-4 to TRBJ1-2, with 9 bases fitting TRBD1. This CDR3 contains 14 residues. Trimming cost V 5 bases and J 8 bases; bases outside gene matches: 9. CDR3 in amino acids: CASSRLDRGGGYTF. The CDR3, as DNA: TGTGCCAGCAGTCGCCTCGACAGGGGGGGAGGCTACACCTTC.

The rearrangement uses TRBV24-1 and TRBJ2-2; D not certain. The V and J ends lost 4 bases and 6 bases respectively, with 8 bases between them. The CDR3 extends over 13 amino acids. CDR1 is KGHDR, CDR2 SFDVKD, per germline. The DNA for the CDR3 is TGTGCCACCAGTGACGCGTACGCCGGGGAGCTGTTTTTT. This codes for CATSDAYAGELFF.

In this sample, this clonotype turned up once. The rearrangement uses TRBV29-1 and TRBJ1-4, with D possibly TRBD1 on 6 matching bases. Germline CDR1 is SQVTM and CDR2 is ANQGSEA. V lost 7 bases and J 3 bases, leaving 15 bases between the germline ends. The CDR3 consists of 14 residues. The CDR3 loop reads CSAPSGAANEKLFF. The CDR3 coding sequence is TGCAGCGCACCCTCGGGGGCGGCTAATGAAAAACTGTTTTTT.

This sequence joins TRBV6-1 and TRBJ2-1; D unresolved. This CDR3 region has 13 residues. The germline V and J ends were trimmed by 4 bases and 7 bases, with 11 bases remaining between them. The V gene's germline CDR1 is MNHNS and CDR2 SASEGT. CDR3 in amino acids: CASSARLGNEQFF. In DNA form, the CDR3 reads TGTGCCAGCAGTGCGCGTCTAGGGAATGAGCAGTTCTTC.

This chain connects TRBV7-9 to TRBJ2-7, with TRBD2 identical over 9 bases. Germline values: CDR1 SEHNR, CDR2 FQNEAQ (reference sequence). Trimming removed 4 bases from V and 0 bases from J; junction bases left unmatched: 7. This CDR3 spans 16 amino acids. The CDR3 DNA reads TGTGCCAGCAGCTCCGGTAGCGGGGGCACCTCCTACGAGCAGTACTTC. Protein sequence: CASSSGSGGTSYEQYF. The full variable domain, with the rest looked up from reference TRBV7-9 and TRBJ2-7, is DTGVSQNPRHKITKRGQNVTFRCDPISEHNRLYWYRQTLGQGPEFLTYFQNEAQLEKSRLLSDRFSAERPKGSFSTLEIQRTEQGDSAMYLCASSSGSGGTSYEQYFGPGTRLTVT.

This clonotype occurred a few times. The chain recombines TRBV7-3 with TRBJ1-5; TRBD1 agrees at 9 bases. Per germline, CDR1 SGHTA and CDR2 FQGTGA. The junction had 9 bases not matched to a gene; V was cut back by 7 bases and J by 5 bases. This CDR3 is 15 amino acids long. DNA for the CDR3: TGTGCCAGCATGGGACAGGGTCGGGGGGATCAGCCCCAGCATTTT. Its protein product is CASMGQGRGDQPQHF.

This sequence joins TRBV30 and TRBJ1-1, with a tentative D call TRBD1 (5 bases). The V and J ends lost 0 bases and 11 bases respectively, with 10 bases between them. The CDR3 totals 11 residues. Looked up from germline, CDR1 is GTSNPN and CDR2 is SVGIG (reference sequence). CDR3 sequence (DNA): TGTGCCTGGAGTGTCAGGGTTGGCGCTTTCTTT. Translating gives CAWSVRVGAFF.

The genes are TRBV20-1 and TRBJ1-2, with 7 bases matching TRBD1. The ends lost 0 bases at V and 7 bases at J; junction bases unmatched: 11. Per germline, CDR1 DFQATT and CDR2 SNEGSKA (reference sequence). The CDR3 sequence is 15 residues long. CDR3: CSARDTRRGPGGYTF. CDR3 in DNA: TGCAGTGCTAGAGATACTAGGAGGGGGCCGGGTGGCTACACCTTC.

This clonotype was observed a handful of times. This chain connects TRBV20-1 to TRBJ2-2; D is undetermined. The CDR3 is 14 residues long. Germline values: CDR1 DFQATT, CDR2 SNEGSKA (reference sequence). Trimming took 6 bases from V and 2 from J, leaving 13 bases between them. For the CDR3, the DNA is TGCAGTGCCCCGCAGCACGCAAACACCGGGGAGCTGTTTTTT. Amino acid sequence: CSAPQHANTGELFF.

The chain joins TRBV11-3 to TRBJ2-7; 12 bases fit TRBD1. V lost 5 bases and J lost 8; bases outside the gene matches: 10. Germline CDR1 is SGHNT and CDR2 is YENEEA. There are 15 residues in the CDR3. The CDR3 nucleotides read TGTGCCAGCAGCCTTTCAACGGGACAGGGGGCACAGCAGTACTTC. Amino acids: CASSLSTGQGAQQYF.

The CDR3 nucleotides read TGCGCCAGCAGCTTCTTCAGGTCCCGCTACACTGAAGCTTTCTTT. Residues: CASSFFRSRYTEAFF. The chain has TRBV5-1 and TRBJ1-1; unclear D gene. Trimming took 2 bases from V and 3 from J, leaving 14 bases between them. In germline, CDR1 is SGHRS, CDR2 YFSETQ. This CDR3 comprises 15 residues.

This chain links TRBV30 with TRBJ2-3; no definite D call. This CDR3 has 13 residues. V gave up 3 bases and J gave up 8 bases, with 15 bases separating them. Per the germline V gene, CDR1 is GTSNPN and CDR2 is SVGIG (reference sequence). The CDR3 here is CAWSLTSPRTQYF. Here the CDR3 DNA reads TGTGCCTGGAGCCTTACTTCGCCTCGTACGCAGTATTTT. Full variable domain (remainder filled in from reference TRBV30 and TRBJ2-3): SQTIHQWPATLVQPVGSPLSLECTVEGTSNPNLYWYRQAAGRGLQLLFYSVGIGQISSEVPQNLSASRPQDRQFILSSKKLLLSDSGFYLCAWSLTSPRTQYFGPGTRLTVL.

The chain joins TRBV6-5 to TRBJ1-1; D possibly corresponds to TRBD1 (6 bases). Germline V gene lookup returns CDR1 MNHEY and CDR2 SVGAGI. Trimming removed 4 bases from V and 7 bases from J, with 10 bases in between. The CDR3 has 12 residues. The CDR3 loop is CASSSQGLEAFF. The CDR3 region has the DNA TGTGCCAGCAGTTCCCAGGGGCTTGAAGCTTTCTTT.

This clonotype was detected only a few times. The chain uses TRBV2 and TRBJ1-5; TRBD1 is a possible D gene (5 bases). The CDR3 loop spans 14 amino acids. The germline V gene encodes CDR1 SNHLY and CDR2 FYNNEI. V lost 3 bases, J lost 4 bases, and 10 bases lay in between. The CDR3 nucleotides are TGTGCCAGCAGTGAGACAGAACTAAATCAGCCCCAGCATTTT. It is translated as CASSETELNQPQHF.

The sample holds a few counts of this clonotype. The genes are TRBV29-1 and TRBJ1-5; D is undetermined. This CDR3 is 15 amino acids long. Germline V gives CDR1 SQVTM, CDR2 ANQGSEA. With 6 bases removed from V and 2 bases from J, the gap between germline ends came to 17 bases. CDR3 coding DNA: TGCAGCGTGGCGGACGGACTCTTGGGCAATCAGCCCCAGCATTTT. This codes for CSVADGLLGNQPQHF.

In its sample, this clonotype was seen once. V gene TRBV11-2 combines with J gene TRBJ2-5; D gene uncertain. Germline CDR1 is SGHAT and CDR2 is FQNNGV. The CDR3 is 13 amino acids. The germline V and J ends were trimmed by 7 bases and 4 bases, with 13 bases remaining between them. CDR3 DNA sequence: TGTGCCAGCAAGCTTGCTGGAAGAGAGACCCAGTACTTC. Its protein product is CASKLAGRETQYF.

The chain uses TRBV10-2 and TRBJ2-2; TRBD2 is a possible D gene (5 bases). The CDR3 consists of 17 residues. Deletions cut 0 bases from V and 0 bases from J, with 11 bases between. The V gene's germline CDR1 is WSHSY and CDR2 SAAADI. In DNA form, the CDR3 reads TGCGCCAGCAGTGAGTCTTCCCCGGGGACGAACACCGGGGAGCTGTTTTTT. It encodes CASSESSPGTNTGELFF.

By its share, this clonotype is medium-sized. The genes are TRBV10-1 and TRBJ2-7; D may be TRBD2 (6 bases). Germline V gives CDR1 WNHNN, CDR2 SYGVQD (reference sequence). Trimming removed 6 bases from V and 3 bases from J, with 12 bases in between. The CDR3 covers 13 residues. The CDR3 protein is CASSATGDYEQYF. In DNA form, the CDR3 reads TGCGCCAGCAGCGCAACGGGGGACTACGAGCAGTACTTC.

This clonotype is termed medium-sized. The chain combines TRBV9 with TRBJ2-5; D may be TRBD1 or TRBD2 (5 bases each). Germline values: CDR1 SGDLS, CDR2 YYNGEE. The length of the CDR3 is 14 residues. V gave up 3 bases and J gave up 1 base, with 10 bases separating them. The DNA of the CDR3 is TGTGCCAGCAGCGCAGGGACCGTCCAAGAGACCCAGTACTTC. Translating it yields CASSAGTVQETQYF.

In this sample, this clonotype turned up a few times. The chain carries TRBV6-1 and TRBJ1-5; TRBD1 is a possible D gene (5 bases). The CDR3 covers 17 residues. Germline CDR1 reads MNHNS; CDR2 reads SASEGT. Trimming removed 6 bases from V and 4 bases from J, with 22 bases in between. CDR3 sequence reads: CASREQFSRAANQPQHF. CDR3 bases: TGTGCCAGCAGAGAGCAGTTCAGCAGGGCAGCGAATCAGCCCCAGCATTTT.